This T cell receptor beta chain was sequenced during a study of Ad26.COV2.S vaccination and SARS-CoV-2 variants. TCRdb keeps only in-frame clones here, not all; method: immunoSEQ multiplex PCR. The sample yields some 250,000 clones, more than 75% seen once. Regarding treatment: about 20 received Ad26.COV2.S at low or high dose, single or two shots; several received placebo; per-sample allocation not given. Following the first vaccine or placebo injection, samples were taken on day 63. Built on an Ad26 vector, the vaccine expressed Wuhan-strain SARS-CoV-2 spike. Points from the study as a whole: Higher spike-specific TCR breadth was found in vaccine recipients than in placebo recipients. Reported findings describe substantial breadth in spike-specific CD8+ and CD4+ T cell responses following vaccination.

Turning to this clone: As yet, its antigen is unknown.

The specimen was peripheral blood, collected in a trial of Ad26.COV2.S vaccine versus placebo. The sequence was collected from a person aged 18-60 years who received the Ad26.COV2.S COVID-19 vaccine or a placebo.

The CDR3 protein is CASSSDGQDYEQYF. The CDR3 region has the DNA TGTGCCAGCTCCTCCGATGGACAGGACTACGAGCAGTACTTC. V gene TRBV28 combines with J gene TRBJ2-7, with 7 bases identical to TRBD1. CDR1 is MDHEN and CDR2 is SYDVKM in the germline V gene. This CDR3 has 14 amino acids. The V segment lost 8 bases and the J segment 3 bases; nucleotides outside the gene matches: 10. The full variable domain, in which reference TRBV28 and TRBJ2-7 provide the parts outside the CDR3, is DVKVTQSSRYLVKRTGEKVFLECVQDMDHENMFWYRQDPGLGLRLIYFSYDVKMKEKGDIPEGYSVSREKKERFSLILESASTNQTSMYLCASSSDGQDYEQYFGPGTRLTVT.